This TCR beta chain was sequenced for a study of T-cell reconstitution after alpha-beta-depleted transplantation in children. The TCRbeta library incorporated unique molecular identifiers. MiXCR, run by TCRdb on the PCR reads, gives a single entry per CDR3 protein. The data contain about 460,000 distinct CDR3 sequences, about an eighth of them seen just once; the ten biggest clones take up around 13%. In this sample, this clonotype turned up a few times. The antigen remains unidentified. Regarding the study as a whole: By about two months after transplant, alpha-beta T cells reportedly arose from several hundred graft clones that had expanded. High day-60 TCRbeta diversity in some patients came from surviving recipient T cells and thymic progenitors.

The sequencing used PBMCs, mostly from graft donor cells, collected 180 days after TCRalphabeta/CD19-depleted stem cell transplant. The clonotype originates from a female patient aged 2-15 years who had a stem cell transplant for aplastic anemia, so the T cells may come from the graft donor.

For the CDR3, the DNA is TGTGCCAGCAGTTACTCGAGGGACAGCGGCCACTACGAGCAGTACGTC. Its protein product is CASSYSRDSGHYEQYV. The chain joins TRBV6-2 or TRBV6-3 to TRBJ2-7; TRBD1 matches 7 bases. Per the germline V gene, CDR1 is MNHEY and CDR2 is SVGEGT. J gave up 3 bases and V 0 bases, and 8 bases lay outside the gene matches. CDR3 size: 16 residues.